The 17 T cell receptor beta chains given below trace back to one sample, sequenced in a study of shared clonotypes between healthy human individuals. Libraries were prepared by immunoSEQ multiplex PCR; TCRdb keeps only in-frame clonotypes and omits some of them. The top ten hold approximately 1.1% of the sample, which has about 1.5 million clones, roughly 97% seen once. Sequenced material: naive CD4+ T cells sorted from blood. Subset reported: CD45RA+ positively selected. The receptor set was obtained from a man between 25 and 39 years old in good health.

The chain combines TRBV6-6 with TRBJ1-4; D possibly corresponds to TRBD1 (5 bases). CDR3 size: 15 residues. With 6 bases removed from V and 6 bases from J, the gap between germline ends came to 17 bases. Germline lookup yields CDR1 MNHNY and CDR2 SVGAGI (reference sequence). CDR3 residues: CASRHSGAIDEKLFF. The CDR3 DNA sequence: TGTGCCAGCAGGCACTCCGGGGCCATTGATGAAAAACTGTTTTTT.

The chain recombines TRBV9 with TRBJ2-7, with 11 positions matching TRBD2. The CDR3 has 15 amino acids. V dropped 4 bases and J dropped 2; count of bases not matched to a gene: 5. Germline-derived CDR1 and CDR2 are SGDLS and YYNGEE. The CDR3 DNA reads TGTGCCAGCAGCCCGAATAGCGGGAGGGCCTACGAGCAGTACTTC. The encoded protein is CASSPNSGRAYEQYF.

This chain joins TRBV7-3 and TRBJ2-7; maybe TRBD1 (5 bases). Trimming cost V 1 base and J 1 base, with 11 bases left between them. Germline-derived CDR1 and CDR2 are SGHTA and FQGTGA. This CDR3 has 15 residues. CDR3 residues: CASSLKGAGSYEQYF. The CDR3 nucleotides are TGTGCCAGCAGCTTAAAGGGCGCAGGGTCCTACGAGCAGTACTTC.

This chain joins TRBV2 and TRBJ2-1, with a weak D call TRBD2 (6 bases). CDR1 is SNHLY, CDR2 FYNNEI, per germline. The CDR3 spans 13 residues. The germline V and J ends were trimmed by 7 bases and 5 bases, with 12 bases remaining between them. The CDR3 sequence: CASTDGRNNEQFF. CDR3 nucleotides: TGTGCCAGCACCGACGGGAGAAACAATGAGCAGTTCTTC.

The rearrangement joins TRBV2 to TRBJ1-5, with no clear D. Germline V gives CDR1 SNHLY, CDR2 FYNNEI. The ends were cut back, 8 bases at V and 6 bases at J, with 20 bases in the middle. The CDR3 extends over 15 amino acids. The CDR3 DNA follows: TGTGCCAGCGCGCTCGGGGAACAGTCTAGTCAGCCCCAGCATTTT. Translating gives CASALGEQSSQPQHF.

The V and J genes are TRBV19 and TRBJ1-2; D unresolved. Germline assignment: CDR1 LNHDA and CDR2 SQIVND (reference sequence). CDR3 size: 14 residues. V was clipped by 0 bases and J by 2 bases, with 7 bases between them. The CDR3 sequence is CASSIESANYGYTF. Written as DNA, the CDR3 is TGTGCCAGTAGTATAGAAAGCGCGAACTATGGCTACACCTTC. The full variable domain, with the rest looked up from reference TRBV19 and TRBJ1-2, is DGGITQSPKYLFRKEGQNVTLSCEQNLNHDAMYWYRQDPGQGLRLIYYSQIVNDFQKGDIAEGYSVSREKKESFPLTVTSAQKNPTAFYLCASSIESANYGYTFGSGTRLTVV.

This clone has a single count. The same CDR3 also results from other DNA sequences found in this sample. The chain uses TRBV18 and TRBJ2-7; unclear D gene. CDR1 and CDR2 from the germline V gene are KGHSH and LQKENI. The germline V and J ends were trimmed by 6 bases and 3 bases, with 9 bases remaining between them. This CDR3 is built from 12 residues. The CDR3 DNA reads as TGTGCCAGCTCTCAAAACAGCTACGAGCAGTACTTC. It encodes CASSQNSYEQYF. Together with reference TRBV18 and TRBJ2-7, the CDR3 gives the full variable domain: NAGVMQNPRHLVRRRGQEARLRCSPMKGHSHVYWYRQLPEEGLKFMVYLQKENIIDESGMPKERFSAEFPKEGPSILRIQQVVRGDSAAYFCASSQNSYEQYFGPGTRLTVT.

The rearrangement uses TRBV11-2 and TRBJ1-3; 9 bases are a match to TRBD1. After removal of 3 bases from V and 0 bases from J, the junction contained 6 bases not matched to a gene. The length of the CDR3 is 17 residues. Germline V CDR1 and CDR2: SGHAT, FQNNGV. In DNA, the CDR3 is TGTGCCAGCAGCTTGGACAGGGGACGCCTCTCTGGAAACACCATATATTTT. It specifies CASSLDRGRLSGNTIYF.

Worth noting for this clone: Other nucleotide sequences in the sample specify the same CDR3. The J gene is TRBJ1-4, the V gene TRBV5-1; unclear D gene. Trimming pared 5 bases from V and 0 bases from J, leaving 5 bases between. The CDR3 totals 13 residues. Germline lookup yields CDR1 SGHRS and CDR2 YFSETQ. CDR3 protein: CASRRATNEKLFF. In nucleotides, the CDR3 is TGCGCCAGCAGGCGAGCAACTAATGAAAAACTGTTTTTT.

This chain uses TRBV5-5 with TRBJ1-1; unclear D gene. Trimming took 0 bases from V and 4 from J, leaving 10 bases between them. Per germline, CDR1 SGHKS and CDR2 YYEKEE (reference sequence). The CDR3 consists of 14 residues. CDR3 loop: CASSLVPGGTEAFF. CDR3 DNA: TGTGCCAGCAGCTTGGTTCCGGGAGGCACTGAAGCTTTCTTT.

Points on this clone: A read error may account for a junction end that differs from germline. The CDR3: CAISESTGIGTVLF. Written as DNA, the CDR3 is TGTGCCATCAGTGAGTCGACCGGAATCGGGACAGTGCTTTTC. This chain links TRBV10-3 with TRBJ2-7; 7 positions agree with TRBD1. The CDR3 length is 14 residues. Germline V gene sequence: CDR1 ENHRY, CDR2 SYGVKD.

V and J are TRBV7-3 and TRBJ2-6; D is undetermined. Trimming pared 5 bases from V and 12 bases from J, leaving 11 bases between. The CDR3 consists of 12 residues. CDR1 and CDR2 (germline): SGHTA, FQGTGA. The CDR3 here is CASSPIMGVLTF. CDR3 sequence (DNA): TGTGCCAGCAGCCCTATCATGGGCGTCCTGACTTTC.

V gene TRBV19 combines with J gene TRBJ2-3; D is unclear. The CDR3 totals 12 residues. V was shortened by 2 bases and J by 5 bases, with 5 bases between the two germline ends. Germline CDR1 is LNHDA and CDR2 is SQIVND (reference sequence). The CDR3 is CASSINRDTQYF. Written as DNA, the CDR3 is TGTGCCAGTAGTATAAACCGAGATACGCAGTATTTT.

The V gene is TRBV2, the J gene TRBJ1-1; the D gene is possibly TRBD1 (5 bases). Germline V gene lookup returns CDR1 SNHLY and CDR2 FYNNEI. The CDR3 is 13 residues long. V was shortened by 6 bases and J by 0 bases, with 8 bases between the two germline ends. Here the CDR3 reads CASRSGLNTEAFF. The DNA for the CDR3 is TGTGCCAGCAGGTCAGGGCTGAACACTGAAGCTTTCTTT.

The J gene is TRBJ1-1, the V gene TRBV2; D is undetermined. This CDR3 is 13 amino acids long. Germline V gene sequence: CDR1 SNHLY, CDR2 FYNNEI. The V and J ends lost 4 bases and 5 bases respectively, with 11 bases between them. CDR3 region: CASSVARQTEAFF. The CDR3, as DNA: TGTGCCAGCAGTGTAGCAAGGCAGACTGAAGCTTTCTTT.

This clone was detected only once. The chain has TRBV7-9 and TRBJ2-1, with D tentatively TRBD1 (5 bases). CDR1 and CDR2 from the germline V gene are SEHNR and FQNEAQ (reference sequence). V lost 6 bases and J 7 bases, leaving 10 bases between the germline ends. This CDR3 has 12 amino acids. This CDR3 reads CASRHQGNEQFF. The CDR3 nucleotides are TGTGCCAGCAGACACCAGGGAAATGAGCAGTTCTTC.

The genes are TRBV5-4 and TRBJ1-5; unclear D gene. V was cut by 0 bases and J by 3 bases, with 7 bases left in between. This CDR3 comprises 14 residues. The germline V gene has CDR1 SGHNT and CDR2 YYREEE (reference sequence). CDR3 in amino acids: CASSLEPTNQPQHF. The CDR3 nucleotides read TGTGCCAGCAGCTTGGAACCCACCAATCAGCCCCAGCATTTT.